Below, one TCR beta chain is given with its context. As yet, its antigen is unknown. The data are from a study of cytomegalovirus exposure and HLA in healthy donors. The PCR had 60 Vbeta and 13 Jbeta primers. Data came from immunoSEQ multiplex PCR; TCRdb stores just in-frame clones and leaves some out. The repertoire holds around 150,000 clones, 75% seen once, with 2.5% to 3.5% in the top ten. The CDR3 runs 13 residues. Trimming removed 6 bases from V and 4 bases from J, with 12 bases in between. Germline V lookup: CDR1 LNHDA, CDR2 SQIVND (reference sequence). General observations from the study: In vitro experiments confirmed that a few CMV-associated chains were specific for CMV antigens. Accurate prediction of HLA-A and HLA-B alleles (for most subjects) was reportedly achieved from TCR beta sequences.

This sequence originates from a woman between 45 and 60 years old in good health and CMV-seropositive. The rearrangement joins TRBV19 to TRBJ1-1, with D possibly matching TRBD1 (6 bases). The sequenced sample was PBMCs. Here the CDR3 DNA reads TGTGCCAGTAGCCCAAAAGGGGGCACTGAAGCTTTCTTT. Protein: CASSPKGGTEAFF.